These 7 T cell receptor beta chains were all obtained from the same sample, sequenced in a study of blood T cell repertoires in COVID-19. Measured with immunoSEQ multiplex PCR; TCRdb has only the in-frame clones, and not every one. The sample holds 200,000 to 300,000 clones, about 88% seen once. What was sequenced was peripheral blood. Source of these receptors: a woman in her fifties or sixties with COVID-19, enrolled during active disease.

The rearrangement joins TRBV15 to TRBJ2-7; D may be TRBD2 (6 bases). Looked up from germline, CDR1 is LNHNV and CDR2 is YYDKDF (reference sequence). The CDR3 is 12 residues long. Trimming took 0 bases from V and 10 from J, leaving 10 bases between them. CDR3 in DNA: TGTGCCACCAGCAGAGAATGGGGGGACCAGTACTTC. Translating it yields CATSREWGDQYF.

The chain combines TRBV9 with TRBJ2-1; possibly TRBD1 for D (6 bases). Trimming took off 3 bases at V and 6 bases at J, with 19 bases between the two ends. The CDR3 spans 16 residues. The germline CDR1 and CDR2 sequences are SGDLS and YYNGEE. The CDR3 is CASSGLTGTPVNEQFF. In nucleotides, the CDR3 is TGTGCCAGCAGCGGATTAACCGGGACACCGGTCAATGAGCAGTTCTTC.

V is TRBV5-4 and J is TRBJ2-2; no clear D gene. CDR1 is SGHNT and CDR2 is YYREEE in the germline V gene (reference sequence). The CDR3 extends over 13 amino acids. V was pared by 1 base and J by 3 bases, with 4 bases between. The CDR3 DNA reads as TGTGCCAGCAGCTTGCTTCACACCGGGGAGCTGTTTTTT. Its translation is CASSLLHTGELFF.

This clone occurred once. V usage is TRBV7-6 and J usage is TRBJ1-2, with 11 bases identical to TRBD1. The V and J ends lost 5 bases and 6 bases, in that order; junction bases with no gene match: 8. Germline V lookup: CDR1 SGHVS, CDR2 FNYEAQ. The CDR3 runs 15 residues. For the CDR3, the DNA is TGTGCCAGCAGCGCCGGGACAGGGGGGGTACATGGCTACACCTTC. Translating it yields CASSAGTGGVHGYTF.

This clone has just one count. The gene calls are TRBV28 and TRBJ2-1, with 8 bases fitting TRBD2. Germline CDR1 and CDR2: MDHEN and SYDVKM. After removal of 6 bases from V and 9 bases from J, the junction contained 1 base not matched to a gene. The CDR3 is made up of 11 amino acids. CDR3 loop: CASRAGVEQFF. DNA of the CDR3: TGTGCCAGCAGAGCGGGAGTTGAGCAGTTCTTC. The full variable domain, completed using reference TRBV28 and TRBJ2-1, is DVKVTQSSRYLVKRTGEKVFLECVQDMDHENMFWYRQDPGLGLRLIYFSYDVKMKEKGDIPEGYSVSREKKERFSLILESASTNQTSMYLCASRAGVEQFFGPGTRLTVL.

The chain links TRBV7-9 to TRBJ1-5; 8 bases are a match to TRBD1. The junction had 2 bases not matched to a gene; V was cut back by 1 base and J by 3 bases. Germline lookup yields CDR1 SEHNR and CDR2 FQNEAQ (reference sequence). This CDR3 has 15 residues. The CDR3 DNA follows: TGTGCCAGCAGCTTAGGGACAGGGTACAATCAGCCCCAGCATTTT. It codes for CASSLGTGYNQPQHF.

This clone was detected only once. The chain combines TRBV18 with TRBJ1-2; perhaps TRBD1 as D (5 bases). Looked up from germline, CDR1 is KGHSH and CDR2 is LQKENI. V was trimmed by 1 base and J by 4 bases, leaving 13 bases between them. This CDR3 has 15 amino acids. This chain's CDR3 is CASSPREGVAYGYTF. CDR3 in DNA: TGTGCCAGCTCACCACGAGAAGGGGTGGCCTATGGCTACACCTTC.